This TCR beta chain is drawn from a study of cytomegalovirus exposure and HLA in healthy donors. General study results and limits: The authors later found most CMV-associated TCR beta chains appeared HLA-restricted. CMV serostatus stood as the only immune exposure information on hand.

With V trimmed by 2 bases and J by 3 bases, 5 bases remained unmatched. The CDR3 consists of 17 residues. The germline V gene has CDR1 SGHRS and CDR2 YFSETQ. In regard to this clone: As yet, its antigen is unknown.

PCR amplification relied on 60 Vbeta primers (plus 13 Jbeta primers). Here immunoSEQ multiplex PCR was the method, and the copy in TCRdb shows in-frame clones only, minus some. The repertoire holds fewer than 150,000 clones, roughly 70% seen once, with over 1.5% in the top ten. Donors consisted of healthy bone marrow donors. The chain employs TRBV5-1 and TRBJ2-3; 14 positions agree with TRBD2. The sequence was obtained from a human donor in good health. What was sequenced was PBMCs. The CDR3 loop reads CASSLPGLAGVTDTQYF. CDR3 bases: TGCGCCAGCAGCTTACCGGGACTAGCGGGAGTAACAGATACGCAGTATTTT. Drawing the rest from reference TRBV5-1 and TRBJ2-3, the complete variable domain is KAGVTQTPRYLIKTRGQQVTLSCSPISGHRSVSWYQQTPGQGLQFLFEYFSETQRNKGNFPGRFSGRQFSNSRSEMNVSTLELGDSALYLCASSLPGLAGVTDTQYFGPGTRLTVL.